One sample yielded the 14 T cell receptor beta chains listed below, sequenced in a study of tumor-infiltrating lymphocytes in primary liver carcinoma. Production of TCR beta cDNA used around 460 ng total RNA together with a constant-region primer. TCR beta libraries came from three nested multiplex PCR rounds using slightly modified ARM-PCR. For 10 cycles apiece, the opening two PCR rounds ran with TRBV1-TRBV30 forward primers and a C-beta reverse primer. One entry per CDR3 protein, called by TCRdb with MiXCR from the multiplex PCR reads. The sample yields fewer than 400,000 distinct CDR3 sequences, about 60% seen once. Unsorted whole blood supplied the RNA, and germline DNA was extracted too. The sequencing input was peripheral blood. The source of these receptors is a man aged 35 to 55 with primary liver carcinoma and hepatitis B virus infection.

This clonotype appeared many times. The V gene is TRBV6-2 or TRBV6-3, the J gene TRBJ1-1, with D possibly matching TRBD1 (6 bases). Germline V gene data show CDR1 as MNHEY and CDR2 as SVGEGT. The CDR3 is 12 residues long. V dropped 2 bases and J dropped 8 bases, with 9 bases sitting between them. CDR3 residues: CASSYAGQEAFF. The CDR3 nucleotides read TGTGCCAGCAGTTACGCCGGACAGGAAGCTTTCTTT.

This clonotype has at least ten counts. The genes are TRBV4-2 and TRBJ2-1; D possibly corresponds to TRBD1 (5 bases). V lost 0 bases to trimming and J lost 4 bases, with 7 bases between them. Germline values: CDR1 LGHNA, CDR2 YNFKEQ. This CDR3 spans 14 amino acids. The CDR3 loop is CASSQEGLYNEQFF. CDR3 coding DNA: TGTGCCAGCAGCCAAGAGGGGCTTTACAATGAGCAGTTCTTC.

In its sample, this clonotype was seen many times. The V and J genes are TRBV5-5 and TRBJ2-5; the match to TRBD1 covers 9 bases. V lost 4 bases to trimming and J lost 4 bases; unmatched junction nucleotides: 5. Germline CDR1 and CDR2: SGHKS and YYEKEE (reference sequence). The CDR3 totals 14 residues. The CDR3 nucleotides read TGTGCCAGCAGCCCACAGGGGGCAGGAGAGACCCAGTACTTC. Amino acid sequence: CASSPQGAGETQYF.

This clonotype showed up just a few times. A clone one base away is much larger, so this may be a read error. The chain carries TRBV4-3 and TRBJ2-2; D possibly corresponds to TRBD2 (5 bases). There are 13 residues in the CDR3. Per the germline V gene, CDR1 is LGHNA and CDR2 is YSLEER. The CDR3 DNA follows: TGCGCCAACAGCCAAGATCGGGGTCGGGAGCTGTTTTTT. Amino acids: CANSQDRGRELFF.

A remark on this clonotype: At one of its ends the junction is not consistent with the germline gene, which may arise from a read error. The V and J genes are TRBV4-1 and TRBJ2-7, with TRBD1 as a possible D gene (5 bases). The CDR3 covers 15 residues. Germline lookup yields CDR1 MGHRA and CDR2 YSYEKL. CDR3 protein: CASSQDWTIAREQCF. The CDR3 DNA is TGCGCCAGCAGCCAGGATTGGACAATAGCCCGCGAGCAGTGCTTC.

Turning to this clonotype: Possible read error: a much larger clone is one base away. The chain has TRBV12-3 or TRBV12-4 and TRBJ2-2, with TRBD1 matching 8 bases. J gave up 3 bases and V 7 bases, and 13 bases lay outside the gene matches. The CDR3 totals 17 residues. The CDR3 nucleotides read TGTGCCAGCAATTCCCCCTCAGGGGGCGCTTACACCGGGGAGCTGTTTTTT. This translates into CASNSPSGGAYTGELFF.

The CDR3 DNA reads as TGTGCCAGCAGTGAGCTGGTCCCCAATGGGTGGTTCTTC. Its translation: CASSELVPNGWFF. The V and J genes are TRBV12-3 or TRBV12-4 and TRBJ2-1; D not resolved. The V gene lost 5 bases and the J gene lost 15 bases, with 20 bases spanning the gap. The CDR3 is 13 residues long.

The V gene is TRBV7-9, the J gene TRBJ2-5; tentative D call: TRBD1 (6 bases). Between the trimmed V and J ends, which lost 5 bases and 1 base, there was a span of 14 bases. The CDR3 loop spans 15 amino acids. In germline, CDR1 is SEHNR, CDR2 FQNEAQ (reference sequence). The CDR3 bases are TGTGCCAGCAGCCCCCTCCGGACAGCCCAAGAGACCCAGTACTTC. Amino acid sequence: CASSPLRTAQETQYF.

A few counts support this clonotype. The chain uses TRBV5-1 and TRBJ1-1; D not resolved. CDR3 length equals 13 residues. CDR1 and CDR2 (germline): SGHRS, YFSETQ. Trimming shortened V by 4 bases and J by 0 bases, and 7 bases separated the two germline ends. The CDR3 region is CASSGEVNTEAFF. The DNA for the CDR3 is TGCGCCAGCAGCGGGGAGGTGAACACTGAAGCTTTCTTT.

Remarks on this clonotype: A read error may explain this, as a much larger clone is one base away. V gene TRBV29-1 combines with J gene TRBJ2-2; D may match TRBD1 or TRBD2 (6 bases each). CDR3 length: 15 amino acids. V shed 5 bases and J shed 4 bases, with 17 bases lying between them. The germline gives CDR1 SQVTM, CDR2 ANQGSEA. The CDR3 loop reads CSVLAGQAITGELFF. The CDR3 nucleotides read TGCAGCGTTTTGGCGGGACAAGCGATCACCGGGGAGCTGTTTTTT.

This clonotype came up many times. This chain uses TRBV4-1 with TRBJ2-2; 10 nucleotides agree with TRBD1. The J segment lost 3 bases and the V segment lost 4 bases, leaving 14 bases of the junction unmatched. Germline V gene lookup returns CDR1 MGHRA and CDR2 YSYEKL. The CDR3 sequence is 19 residues long. This CDR3 is CASSPLLPGQGFDTGELFF. The CDR3 nucleotides read TGCGCCAGCAGCCCACTCCTTCCGGGACAGGGGTTTGACACCGGGGAGCTGTTTTTT.

This clonotype appeared many times. This chain joins TRBV4-1 and TRBJ2-1, with 10 bases that match TRBD2. CDR1 and CDR2 from the germline V gene are MGHRA and YSYEKL. After removal of 2 bases from V and 0 bases from J, the junction contained 4 bases not matched to a gene. CDR3 length: 17 residues. CDR3 DNA: TGCGCCAGCAGCCAATTCCCTAGCGGGGGCTCCTACAATGAGCAGTTCTTC. The encoded protein is CASSQFPSGGSYNEQFF.

On this clonotype: No conserved phenylalanine or tryptophan is present at the end of the CDR3, so a read error is the likely explanation. CDR3 residues: CASSQGQGDYEQYY. In DNA, the CDR3 is TGCGCCAGCAGCCAGGGACAGGGCGACTACGAGCAGTACTAC. The chain recombines TRBV4-1 with TRBJ2-7, with 9 bases aligning to TRBD1. The germline gives CDR1 MGHRA, CDR2 YSYEKL. The CDR3 sequence is 14 residues long. V dropped 3 bases and J dropped 3; count of bases not matched to a gene: 3.

To note about this clonotype: It may be a read error: a sequence one base away is much more abundant. V gene TRBV4-1 combines with J gene TRBJ2-1, with D uncertain. The CDR3 is 12 amino acids. Germline V CDR1 and CDR2: MGHRA, YSYEKL. V was shortened by 4 bases and J by 12 bases, with 13 bases between the two germline ends. The CDR3: CASSPPAGGQFF. The CDR3 DNA sequence: TGCGCCAGCAGCCCCCCAGCAGGTGGGCAGTTCTTC.